This T cell receptor beta chain was documented in a study of T-cell memory formation after mild COVID-19 (TCRdb year 2021). About the full investigation: TCR sequence clusters from the two donors were found to be largely donor specific. In two donors, T-cell clones that expanded and contracted after mild COVID-19 were followed by sequencing TCRalpha and TCRbeta repertoires longitudinally. Two young, previously healthy adult volunteers made up the cohort, one male and one female. Overall study results and their limits: Clones that contracted from day 15 to 85 showed balanced CD4/CD8 phenotypes, whereas a second wave of clones that expanded from day 15 to 37 leaned towards CD4+. Some responding clones were detected in pre-infection memory, which suggested that pre-existing cross-reactive memory T cells had joined the SARS-CoV-2 response. Only two mild cases were covered in the study, and larger cohorts including severe cases with pre-infection samples were considered necessary. SARS-CoV-2 specificity of the second-wave clones peaking on day 37 was not confirmed. Contracting CD4+ clones were located mainly in the CM and EM memory subsets, whereas CD8+ clones were found to be enriched in EMRA.

Ficoll-Paque density gradient centrifugation was the method used to isolate PBMCs. In its sample, this clonotype was seen once. The specificity of this receptor is unknown. No clone much larger than this one lies a single base away; base qualities are absent. The instrument given in TCRdb is Illumina NovaSeq 6000. cDNA libraries for TCRalpha and TCRbeta were prepared by 5'RACE using constant-segment primers, with sample barcodes and unique molecular identifiers added. RNA was extracted from every sample with Trizol reagent. Amplification of the libraries took two PCR steps, and the second step added a second sample barcode plus Illumina TruSeq adapters. Sequencing of libraries was performed on an Illumina NovaSeq with 2 x 150 bp paired-end reads. The paper's processing steps were these. With migec v1.2.7, reads were demultiplexed and then collapsed into UMI-guided consensus sequences. With mixcr v2.1.11, UMI consensuses were aligned to TRA and TRB V and J templates and assembled into clonotypes. A clonotype was counted as expanded or contracted only if both edgeR and NoisET called the change significant, with noise models trained on biological replicates. For edgeR calls, the cutoffs were a false discovery rate-adjusted p below 0.01 and a log2 fold-change threshold of 1. As an exploratory analysis of dynamics, max-normalized trajectories of the 1000 most abundant clonotypes were examined by PCA with hierarchical clustering. Each responding clone was given a CD4 or CD8 phenotype based on the CD4+ and CD8+ repertoires, which had been sequenced separately. The public reads were run again by TCRdb, first through fastp at Q25 and then through MiXCR, and only productive beta chains were kept. One record per CDR3 amino acid sequence lists the most common genes and DNA. TCRdb assigned the V and J calls; the authors' analysis was not used. The sample yields under 600,000 distinct CDR3 sequences; less than 25% were counted once. About 8.4% of the sample belongs to the ten largest clones.

Sequencing was done on a sample of PBMCs or a T cell subset sorted from them (not recorded which). The clonotype comes from an adult woman who had mild COVID-19 (a few samples of this study predate the infection). The sample titles of this study are shuffled in the database, so cell type and time point are left out; the donor was told from shared clones.

The DNA is as follows: TGTGCCAGCAGCGGACACCCCGATACGCAGTATTTT. Translated, it gives CASSGHPDTQYF. In this chain, TRBV11-2 is recombined with TRBJ2-3; TRBD1 is a possible D gene, resting on 5 matching bases. CDR1 SGHAT and CDR2 FQNNGV were looked up in the germline V gene. The germline ends are 9 bases apart after V is trimmed by 5 bases and J by 6 bases. Measured from the cysteine to the phenylalanine, the CDR3 is 12 residues long. The CDR3 DNA has 36 bases and is translated from base 1.